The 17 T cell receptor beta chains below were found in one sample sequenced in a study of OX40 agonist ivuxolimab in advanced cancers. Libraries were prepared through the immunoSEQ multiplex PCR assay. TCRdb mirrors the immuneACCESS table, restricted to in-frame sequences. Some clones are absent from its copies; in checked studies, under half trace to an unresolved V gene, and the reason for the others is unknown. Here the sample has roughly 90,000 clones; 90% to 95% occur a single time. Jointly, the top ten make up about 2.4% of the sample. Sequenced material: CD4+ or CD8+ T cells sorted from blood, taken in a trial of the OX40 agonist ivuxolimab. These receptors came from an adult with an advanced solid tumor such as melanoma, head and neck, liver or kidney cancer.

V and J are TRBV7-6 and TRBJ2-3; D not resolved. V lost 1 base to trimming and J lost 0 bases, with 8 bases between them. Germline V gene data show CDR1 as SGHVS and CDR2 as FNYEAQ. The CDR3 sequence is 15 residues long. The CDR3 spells CASSLVAESTDTQYF. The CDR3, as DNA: TGTGCCAGCAGCTTAGTTGCGGAGAGCACAGATACGCAGTATTTT. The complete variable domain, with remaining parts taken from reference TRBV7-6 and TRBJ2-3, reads GAGVSQSPRYKVTKRGQDVALRCDPISGHVSLYWYRQALGQGPEFLTYFNYEAQQDKSGLPNDRFSAERPEGSISTLTIQRTEQRDSAMYRCASSLVAESTDTQYFGPGTRLTVL.

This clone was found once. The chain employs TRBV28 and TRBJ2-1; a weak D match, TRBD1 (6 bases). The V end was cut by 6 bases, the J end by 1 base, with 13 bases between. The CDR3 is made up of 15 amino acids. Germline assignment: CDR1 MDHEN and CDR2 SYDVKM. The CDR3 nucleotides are TGTGCCAGCAGATTACCCAGGGGTTCCTACAATGAGCAGTTCTTC. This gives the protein CASRLPRGSYNEQFF. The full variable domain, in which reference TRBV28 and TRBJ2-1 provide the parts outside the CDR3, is DVKVTQSSRYLVKRTGEKVFLECVQDMDHENMFWYRQDPGLGLRLIYFSYDVKMKEKGDIPEGYSVSREKKERFSLILESASTNQTSMYLCASRLPRGSYNEQFFGPGTRLTVL.

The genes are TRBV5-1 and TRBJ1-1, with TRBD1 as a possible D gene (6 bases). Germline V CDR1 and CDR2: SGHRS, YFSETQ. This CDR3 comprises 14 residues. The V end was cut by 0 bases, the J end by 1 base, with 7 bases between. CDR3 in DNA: TGCGCCAGCAGCTTGGTGGACAGGAACACTGAAGCTTTCTTT. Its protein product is CASSLVDRNTEAFF.

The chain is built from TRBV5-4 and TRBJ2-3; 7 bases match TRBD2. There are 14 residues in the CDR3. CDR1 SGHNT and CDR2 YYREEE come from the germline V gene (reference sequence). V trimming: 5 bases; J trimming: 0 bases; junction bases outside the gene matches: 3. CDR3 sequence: CASRGRGSTDTQYF. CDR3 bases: TGTGCCAGCAGGGGGAGGGGTAGCACAGATACGCAGTATTTT.

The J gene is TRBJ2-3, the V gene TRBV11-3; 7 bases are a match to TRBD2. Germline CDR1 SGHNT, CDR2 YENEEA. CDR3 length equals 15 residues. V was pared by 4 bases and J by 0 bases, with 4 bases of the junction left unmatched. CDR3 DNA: TGTGCCAGCAGCTCGGGGGAGGGAAGCACAGATACGCAGTATTTT. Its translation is CASSSGEGSTDTQYF.

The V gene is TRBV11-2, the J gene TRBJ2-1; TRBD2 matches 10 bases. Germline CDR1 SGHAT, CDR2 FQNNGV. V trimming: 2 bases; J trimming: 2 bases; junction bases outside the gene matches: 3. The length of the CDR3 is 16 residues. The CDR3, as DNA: TGTGCCAGCAGCTTACGACTAGCGGGTGCCTACAATGAGCAGTTCTTC. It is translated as CASSLRLAGAYNEQFF.

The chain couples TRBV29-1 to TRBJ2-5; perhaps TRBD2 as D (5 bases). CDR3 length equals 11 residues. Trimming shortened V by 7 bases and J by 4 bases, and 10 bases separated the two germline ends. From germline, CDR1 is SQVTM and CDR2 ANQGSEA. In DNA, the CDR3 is TGCAGCGCCCCCCGGGGAGAGACCCAGTACTTC. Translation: CSAPRGETQYF.

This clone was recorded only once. The CDR3 DNA reads TGTGCCAGTAGTATGGGACAGGAGCAGGGCATTCAGTACTTC. It is translated as CASSMGQEQGIQYF. The chain employs TRBV19 and TRBJ2-4; TRBD1 agrees at 8 bases. Germline values: CDR1 LNHDA, CDR2 SQIVND (reference sequence). CDR3 length: 14 amino acids. Germline trimming cut 3 bases from V and 9 bases from J; bases unmatched to any gene: 7.

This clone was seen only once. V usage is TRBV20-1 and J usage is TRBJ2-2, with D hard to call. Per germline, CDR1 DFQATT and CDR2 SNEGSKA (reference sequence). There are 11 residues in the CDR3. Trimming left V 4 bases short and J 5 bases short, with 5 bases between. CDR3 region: CSATLTGELFF. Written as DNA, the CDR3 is TGCAGTGCTACCTTAACCGGGGAGCTGTTTTTT.

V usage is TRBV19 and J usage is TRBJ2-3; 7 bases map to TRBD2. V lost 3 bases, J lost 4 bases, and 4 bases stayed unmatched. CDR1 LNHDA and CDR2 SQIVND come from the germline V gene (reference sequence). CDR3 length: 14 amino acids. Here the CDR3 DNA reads TGTGCCAGTAGTATTATGGGGGGGGCAGATACGCAGTATTTT. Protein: CASSIMGGADTQYF.

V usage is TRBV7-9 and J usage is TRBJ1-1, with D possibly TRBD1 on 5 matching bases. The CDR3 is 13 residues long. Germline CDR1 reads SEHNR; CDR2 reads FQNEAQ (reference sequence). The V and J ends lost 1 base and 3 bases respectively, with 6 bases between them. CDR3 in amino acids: CASSLGGDTEAFF. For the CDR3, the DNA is TGTGCCAGCAGCTTAGGAGGGGACACTGAAGCTTTCTTT.

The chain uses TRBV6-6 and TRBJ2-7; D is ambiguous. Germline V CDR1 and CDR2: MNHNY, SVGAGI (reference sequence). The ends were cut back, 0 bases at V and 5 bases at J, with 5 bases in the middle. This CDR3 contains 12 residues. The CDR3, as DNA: TGTGCCAGCAGTTACTCGTTCGACGAGCAGTACTTC. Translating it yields CASSYSFDEQYF.

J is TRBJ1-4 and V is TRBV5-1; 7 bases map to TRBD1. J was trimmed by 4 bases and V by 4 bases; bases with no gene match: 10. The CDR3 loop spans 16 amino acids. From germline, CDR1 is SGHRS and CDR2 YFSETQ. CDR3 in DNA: TGCGCCAGCAGCGTTCGGACAGGCCCCTATAATGAAAAACTGTTTTTT. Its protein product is CASSVRTGPYNEKLFF.

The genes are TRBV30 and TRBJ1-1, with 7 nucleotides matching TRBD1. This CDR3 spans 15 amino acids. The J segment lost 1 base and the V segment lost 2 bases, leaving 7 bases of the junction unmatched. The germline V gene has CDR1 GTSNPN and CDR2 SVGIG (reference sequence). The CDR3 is CAWSPSGTANTEAFF. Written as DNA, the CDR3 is TGTGCCTGGAGTCCGTCCGGGACAGCGAACACTGAAGCTTTCTTT.

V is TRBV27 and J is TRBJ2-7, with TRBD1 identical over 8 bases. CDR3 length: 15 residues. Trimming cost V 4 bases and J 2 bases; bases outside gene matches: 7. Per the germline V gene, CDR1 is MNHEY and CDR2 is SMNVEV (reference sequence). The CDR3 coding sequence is TGTGCCAGCAGTTCACCAGACAGGGGAACCTACGAGCAGTACTTC. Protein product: CASSSPDRGTYEQYF.

The CDR3 reads CASGFGTVGDTQYF. CDR3 coding DNA: TGTGCCAGCGGATTCGGGACTGTGGGAGATACGCAGTATTTT. This chain connects TRBV7-6 to TRBJ2-3; tentatively, D is TRBD2 (6 bases). Per germline, CDR1 SGHVS and CDR2 FNYEAQ. This CDR3 spans 14 amino acids. V lost 8 bases, J lost 5 bases, and 17 bases lay in between.

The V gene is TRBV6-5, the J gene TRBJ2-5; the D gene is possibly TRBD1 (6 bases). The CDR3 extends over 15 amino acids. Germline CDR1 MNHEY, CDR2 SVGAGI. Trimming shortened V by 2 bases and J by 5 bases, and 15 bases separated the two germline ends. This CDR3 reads CASSYHGNQGETQYF. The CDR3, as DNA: TGTGCCAGCAGTTACCACGGAAACCAGGGGGAGACCCAGTACTTC.